This entry lists 23 T cell receptor beta chains sequenced from one sample in a study of T cell repertoires in cytomegalovirus infection. TCRdb passed the reads through MiXCR, listing each CDR3 protein once. There are about 300,000 distinct CDR3 sequences in the sample; 20% to 30% occur only once, and approximately 15% lies in the top ten. The sequencing input was PBMCs. The receptors originated from a human donor in good health (CMV status not recorded). Some clones in this sample may be carry-over from other donors' samples.

In this sample, this clonotype turned up many times. This chain joins TRBV7-9 and TRBJ1-1; weak D call: TRBD1 (5 bases). V lost 5 bases and J 1 base, leaving 23 bases between the germline ends. CDR3 size: 18 residues. Germline-derived CDR1 and CDR2 are SEHNR and FQNEAQ (reference sequence). CDR3 coding DNA: TGTGCCAGCAGCCCAAAAACCGGGGGGGTGGAAAAGAACACTGAAGCTTTCTTT. This encodes CASSPKTGGVEKNTEAFF.

Ten or more counts support this clonotype. The chain is built from TRBV7-2 and TRBJ1-6, with D unresolved. Deletions cut 1 base from V and 7 bases from J, with 8 bases between. Germline CDR1 SGHTA, CDR2 FQGNSA. The CDR3 covers 14 residues. The CDR3 loop reads CASSLDLRNSPLHF. CDR3 nucleotide sequence: TGTGCCAGCAGCTTAGACCTTAGGAATTCACCCCTCCACTTT.

There are a few counts of this clonotype. The gene calls are TRBV29-1 and TRBJ2-3; no reliable D call. CDR1 and CDR2 (germline): SQVTM, ANQGSEA. This CDR3 spans 14 amino acids. V lost 4 bases and J lost 0, with 11 bases in between. As DNA, the CDR3 is TGCAGCGTTGGAGTCACCTCTAGCACAGATACGCAGTATTTT. This encodes CSVGVTSSTDTQYF.

The V gene is TRBV6-1, the J gene TRBJ2-5; possibly TRBD2 for D (7 bases). V shed 10 bases and J shed 4 bases, with 16 bases lying between them. Germline V gene lookup returns CDR1 MNHNS and CDR2 SASEGT. The CDR3 sequence is 13 residues long. CDR3 amino acids: CATETGTTETQYF. The CDR3 bases are TGTGCCACCGAAACAGGGACTACAGAGACCCAGTACTTC.

This chain connects TRBV29-1 to TRBJ2-7, with 9 bases identical to TRBD2. V was pared by 6 bases and J by 2 bases, with 8 bases of the junction left unmatched. The CDR3 consists of 14 residues. Germline V gives CDR1 SQVTM, CDR2 ANQGSEA. CDR3: CSVLGLAGTYEQYF. DNA for the CDR3: TGCAGCGTACTTGGGCTAGCGGGAACCTACGAGCAGTACTTC.

This clonotype was detected a few times. CDR3 residues: CAWREAGPGELFF. The CDR3 DNA reads as TGTGCCTGGAGAGAAGCGGGCCCCGGGGAGCTGTTTTTT. This rearrangement joins TRBV30 to TRBJ2-2, with D possibly TRBD2 on 6 matching bases. V was trimmed by 3 bases and J by 6 bases, leaving 11 bases between them. The CDR3 sequence is 13 residues long. In germline, CDR1 is GTSNPN, CDR2 SVGIG (reference sequence). Full variable domain (rest looked up from reference TRBV30 and TRBJ2-2): SQTIHQWPATLVQPVGSPLSLECTVEGTSNPNLYWYRQAAGRGLQLLFYSVGIGQISSEVPQNLSASRPQDRQFILSSKKLLLSDSGFYLCAWREAGPGELFFGEGSRLTVL.

The CDR3 loop reads CASSSGTPAQPQHF. The CDR3 coding sequence is TGCGCCAGCAGTTCCGGGACTCCTGCTCAGCCCCAGCATTTT. The chain is built from TRBV4-1 and TRBJ1-5; D may be TRBD1 (5 bases). The CDR3 is 14 amino acids. V gave up 6 bases and J gave up 6 bases, with 15 bases separating them. CDR1 MGHRA and CDR2 YSYEKL come from the germline V gene.

This chain joins TRBV28 and TRBJ1-1; D ambiguous. Trimming shortened V by 2 bases and J by 0 bases, and 19 bases separated the two germline ends. Per the germline V gene, CDR1 is MDHEN and CDR2 is SYDVKM. The length of the CDR3 is 18 residues. Here the CDR3 DNA reads TGTGCCAGCAGTTTACCGCCCCCGAGGTCTAAAGTGAACACTGAAGCTTTCTTT. It is translated as CASSLPPPRSKVNTEAFF. Together with reference TRBV28 and TRBJ1-1, the CDR3 gives the full variable domain: DVKVTQSSRYLVKRTGEKVFLECVQDMDHENMFWYRQDPGLGLRLIYFSYDVKMKEKGDIPEGYSVSREKKERFSLILESASTNQTSMYLCASSLPPPRSKVNTEAFFGQGTRLTVV.

This clonotype was detected only a few times. The chain combines TRBV6-2 or TRBV6-3 with TRBJ2-7, with D possibly being TRBD2 (5 bases). Germline values: CDR1 MNHEY, CDR2 SVGEGT. V gave up 6 bases and J gave up 6 bases, with 12 bases separating them. The CDR3 is made up of 12 amino acids. This CDR3 is CASRRASSEQYF. CDR3 sequence (DNA): TGTGCCAGCAGGCGGGCCTCGTCCGAGCAGTACTTC.

There are a few counts of this clonotype. V and J are TRBV12-3 or TRBV12-4 and TRBJ1-1; D might be TRBD1 (6 bases). CDR3 length: 13 residues. V lost 5 bases, J lost 5 bases, and 12 bases lay in between. The CDR3 loop reads CASSTRGVTEAFF. The CDR3 bases are TGTGCCAGCAGTACCAGGGGAGTTACTGAAGCTTTCTTT.

This clonotype turned up a few times. The chain carries TRBV5-5 and TRBJ2-7; maybe TRBD1 (6 bases). The CDR3 loop spans 15 amino acids. V lost 4 bases, J lost 1 base, and 15 bases lay in between. The germline CDR1 and CDR2 sequences are SGHKS and YYEKEE (reference sequence). CDR3 sequence: CASSRIQGVSYEQYF. The DNA of the CDR3 is TGTGCCAGCAGCCGAATACAGGGAGTTTCCTACGAGCAGTACTTC.

This clonotype was counted at least ten times. V is TRBV7-2 and J is TRBJ2-7; 7 nucleotides line up with TRBD2. The V gene end was trimmed by 2 bases and the J gene end by 3 bases; junction bases not matched to a gene: 4. Germline assignment: CDR1 SGHTA and CDR2 FQGNSA. The length of the CDR3 is 14 residues. The CDR3 spells CASSLSGGFYEQYF. Here the CDR3 DNA reads TGTGCCAGCAGCTTATCCGGGGGGTTCTACGAGCAGTACTTC.

Note on this clonotype: One junction end disagrees with the germline gene, perhaps due to a read error. J is TRBJ2-7 and V is TRBV28, with 9 positions matching TRBD1. This CDR3 contains 13 residues. The V gene's germline CDR1 is MDHEN and CDR2 SYDVKM. CDR3: CTSRSGTGYEQYF. The CDR3 region has the DNA TGTACCAGCAGATCCGGGACAGGGTACGAGCAGTACTTC.

The chain combines TRBV29-1 with TRBJ2-7, with TRBD2 matching over 8 bases. Germline-derived CDR1 and CDR2 are SQVTM and ANQGSEA. This CDR3 has 12 residues. Germline trimming cut 4 bases from V and 6 bases from J; bases unmatched to any gene: 5. This chain's CDR3 is CSVVSGGGEQYF. The CDR3, as DNA: TGCAGCGTTGTTTCGGGAGGGGGCGAGCAGTACTTC.

This clonotype was observed a few times. CDR3 residues: CASSSRLSTDTQYF. The CDR3 bases are TGTGCCAGTAGTAGCCGACTTAGCACAGATACGCAGTATTTT. The chain employs TRBV19 and TRBJ2-3; no clear D gene. Trimming stripped 4 bases from V and 0 bases from J, with 8 bases between. The germline V gene has CDR1 LNHDA and CDR2 SQIVND (reference sequence). This CDR3 spans 14 amino acids. The whole variable domain, remainder taken from reference TRBV19 and TRBJ2-3, is DGGITQSPKYLFRKEGQNVTLSCEQNLNHDAMYWYRQDPGQGLRLIYYSQIVNDFQKGDIAEGYSVSREKKESFPLTVTSAQKNPTAFYLCASSSRLSTDTQYFGPGTRLTVL.

The chain combines TRBV4-3 with TRBJ2-3; 7 bases align to TRBD2. Germline CDR1 reads LGHNA; CDR2 reads YSLEER. J lost 3 bases, V lost 0 bases, and 9 bases had no gene match. The CDR3 has 17 residues. The CDR3 nucleotides read TGCGCCAGCAGCCAAGATGGGGGGGGAGGCCCGACAGATACGCAGTATTTT. Translating gives CASSQDGGGGPTDTQYF.

The chain uses TRBV6-2 or TRBV6-3 and TRBJ1-5, with D possibly TRBD1 on 5 matching bases. Trimming removed 2 bases from V and 2 bases from J, with 13 bases in between. The CDR3 is 16 residues long. Germline V CDR1 and CDR2: MNHEY, SVGEGT. The CDR3 reads CASSYVRGGGNQPQHF. Written as DNA, the CDR3 is TGTGCCAGCAGTTACGTCCGAGGAGGGGGCAATCAGCCCCAGCATTTT.

This clonotype was observed many times. The chain joins TRBV7-2 to TRBJ2-7, with D tentatively TRBD1 or TRBD2 (5 bases each). V lost 1 base to trimming and J lost 3 bases, with 10 bases between them. CDR3 length: 14 residues. Germline lookup yields CDR1 SGHTA and CDR2 FQGNSA. CDR3 loop: CASSLDRGDYEQYF. DNA of the CDR3: TGTGCCAGCAGCTTAGACAGAGGGGACTACGAGCAGTACTTC.

The CDR3: CSAGTDAYEQYF. The CDR3, as DNA: TGCAGTGCCGGTACTGATGCCTACGAGCAGTACTTC. The chain joins TRBV20-1 to TRBJ2-7; D gene uncertain. The CDR3 spans 12 residues. The germline V gene has CDR1 DFQATT and CDR2 SNEGSKA (reference sequence). Trimming pared 6 bases from V and 2 bases from J, leaving 11 bases between.

Remarks on this clonotype: A much bigger clone sits one base away, suggesting this may be a read error. V usage is TRBV7-2 and J usage is TRBJ2-3; 11 bases fit TRBD2. CDR1 and CDR2 from the germline V gene are SGHTA and FQGNSA. The length of the CDR3 is 18 residues. CDR3 residues: CASNLAGGPNQSTDTQYF. The CDR3 nucleotides are TGTGCCAGCAACTTAGCGGGAGGGCCCAATCAGAGCACAGATACGCAGTATTTT.

As for this clonotype: This may arise from a read error, as a much more abundant clone is one base away. The rearrangement joins TRBV7-2 to TRBJ2-7, with 7 bases that match TRBD2. This CDR3 is 16 amino acids long. Germline values: CDR1 SGHTA, CDR2 FQGNSA. CDR3 coding DNA: TGTGCCAGCAGCTTAGCGGGAGGGCCTTGGGGCTACGAGGAGTACTTC. Its translation: CASSLAGGPWGYEEYF. The whole variable domain, filled in from reference TRBV7-2 and TRBJ2-7, reads GAGVSQSPSNKVTEKGKDVELRCDPISGHTALYWYRQSLGQGLEFLIYFQGNSAPDKSGLPSDRFSAERTGGSVSTLTIQRTQQEDSAVYLCASSLAGGPWGYEEYFGPGTRLTVT.

The DNA of the CDR3 is TGTGCCAGTAGTAGTAGTCGGGGGAGCGGAACCTACGAGCAGTACTTC. Translated: CASSSSRGSGTYEQYF. This rearrangement joins TRBV19 to TRBJ2-7; TRBD2 is a possible D gene (6 bases). The length of the CDR3 is 16 residues. Between the trimmed V and J ends, which lost 4 bases and 2 bases, there was a span of 18 bases. Per the germline V gene, CDR1 is LNHDA and CDR2 is SQIVND (reference sequence).

This clonotype was found many times. J is TRBJ2-1 and V is TRBV7-2, with 7 nucleotides matching TRBD2. Germline V gene data show CDR1 as SGHTA and CDR2 as FQGNSA. The junction had 8 bases not matched to a gene; V was cut back by 5 bases and J by 4 bases. The CDR3 is 15 amino acids. The CDR3 DNA sequence: TGTGCCAGCAGCCCCGGGGGGTGGCGGTACAATGAGCAGTTCTTC. Its protein is CASSPGGWRYNEQFF. The full variable domain, completed using reference TRBV7-2 and TRBJ2-1, is GAGVSQSPSNKVTEKGKDVELRCDPISGHTALYWYRQSLGQGLEFLIYFQGNSAPDKSGLPSDRFSAERTGGSVSTLTIQRTQQEDSAVYLCASSPGGWRYNEQFFGPGTRLTVL.